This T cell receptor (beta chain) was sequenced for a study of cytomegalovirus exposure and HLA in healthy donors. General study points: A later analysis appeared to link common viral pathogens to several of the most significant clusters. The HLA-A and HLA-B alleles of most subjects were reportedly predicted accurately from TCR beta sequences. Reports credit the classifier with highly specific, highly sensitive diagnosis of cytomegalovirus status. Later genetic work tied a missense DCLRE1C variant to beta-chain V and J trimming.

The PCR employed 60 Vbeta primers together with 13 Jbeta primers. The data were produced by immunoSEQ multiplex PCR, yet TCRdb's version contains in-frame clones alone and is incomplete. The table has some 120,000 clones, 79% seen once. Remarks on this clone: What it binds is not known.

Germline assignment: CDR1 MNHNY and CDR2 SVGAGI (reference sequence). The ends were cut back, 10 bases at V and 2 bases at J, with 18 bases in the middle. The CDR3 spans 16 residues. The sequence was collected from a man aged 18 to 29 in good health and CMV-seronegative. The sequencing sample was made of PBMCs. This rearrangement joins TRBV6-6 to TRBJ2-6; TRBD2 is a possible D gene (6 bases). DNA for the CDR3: TGTGCCACCTCACCCGGGGAGGTCACTGGGGCCAACGTCCTGACTTTC. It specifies CATSPGEVTGANVLTF.